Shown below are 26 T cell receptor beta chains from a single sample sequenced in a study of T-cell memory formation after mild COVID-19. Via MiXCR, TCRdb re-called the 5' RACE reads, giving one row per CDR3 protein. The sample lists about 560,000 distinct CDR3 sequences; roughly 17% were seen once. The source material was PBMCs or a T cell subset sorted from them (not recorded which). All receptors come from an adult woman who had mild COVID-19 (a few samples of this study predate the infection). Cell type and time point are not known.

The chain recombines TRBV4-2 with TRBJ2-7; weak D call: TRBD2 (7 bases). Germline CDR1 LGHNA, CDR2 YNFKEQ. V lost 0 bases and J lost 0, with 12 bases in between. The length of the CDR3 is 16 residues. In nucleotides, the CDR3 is TGTGCCAGCAGCCAAGAATTTCGGGGGGCCTCCTACGAGCAGTACTTC. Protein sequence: CASSQEFRGASYEQYF.

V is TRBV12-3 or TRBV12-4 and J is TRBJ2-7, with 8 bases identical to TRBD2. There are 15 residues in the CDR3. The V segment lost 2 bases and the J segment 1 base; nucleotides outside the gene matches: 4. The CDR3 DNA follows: TGTGCCAGCAGTTTAACTAGCGGTGTTTCCTACGAGCAGTACTTC. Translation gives CASSLTSGVSYEQYF.

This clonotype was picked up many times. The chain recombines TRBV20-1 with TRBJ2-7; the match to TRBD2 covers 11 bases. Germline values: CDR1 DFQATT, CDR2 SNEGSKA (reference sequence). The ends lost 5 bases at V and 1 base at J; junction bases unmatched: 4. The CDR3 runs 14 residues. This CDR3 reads CSAPRTSGSYEQYF. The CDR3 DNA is TGCAGTGCTCCCCGGACTAGCGGGTCCTACGAGCAGTACTTC.

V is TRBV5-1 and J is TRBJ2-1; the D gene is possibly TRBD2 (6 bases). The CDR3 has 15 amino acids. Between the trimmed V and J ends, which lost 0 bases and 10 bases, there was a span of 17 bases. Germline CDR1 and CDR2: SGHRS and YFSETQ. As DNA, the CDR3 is TGCGCCAGCAGCTTGGATGGGACTGGGTTAGGCGAGCAGTTCTTC. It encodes CASSLDGTGLGEQFF.

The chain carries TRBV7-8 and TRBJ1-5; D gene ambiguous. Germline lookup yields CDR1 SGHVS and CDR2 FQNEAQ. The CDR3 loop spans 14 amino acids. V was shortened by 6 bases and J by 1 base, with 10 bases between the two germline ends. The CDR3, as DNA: TGTGCCAGCAGTCGCACACGGAGCAATCAGCCCCAGCATTTT. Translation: CASSRTRSNQPQHF.

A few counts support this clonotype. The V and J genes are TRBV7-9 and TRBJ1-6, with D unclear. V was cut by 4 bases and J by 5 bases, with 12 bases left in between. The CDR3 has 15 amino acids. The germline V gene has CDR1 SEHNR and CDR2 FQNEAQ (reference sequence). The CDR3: CASSSGLRDNSPLHF. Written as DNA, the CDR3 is TGTGCCAGCAGCTCGGGTTTGAGAGATAATTCACCCCTCCACTTT.

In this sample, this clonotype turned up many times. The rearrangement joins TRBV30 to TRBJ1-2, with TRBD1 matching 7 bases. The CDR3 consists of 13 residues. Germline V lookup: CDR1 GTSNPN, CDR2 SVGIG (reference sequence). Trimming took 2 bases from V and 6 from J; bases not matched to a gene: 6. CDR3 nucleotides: TGTGCCTGGAGTCAAGGGGGCGTCGATGGCTACACCTTC. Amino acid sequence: CAWSQGGVDGYTF.

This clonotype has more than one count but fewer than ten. The CDR3 DNA is TGCAGTGCTAGAGGCTACCGGGACAGGGTCATAGGAAGCTCCTACGAGCAGTACTTC. Its translation is CSARGYRDRVIGSSYEQYF. The genes are TRBV20-1 and TRBJ2-7; 9 bases match TRBD1. Trimming removed 1 base from V and 0 bases from J; junction bases left unmatched: 16. This CDR3 spans 19 amino acids. CDR1 and CDR2 from the germline V gene are DFQATT and SNEGSKA (reference sequence).

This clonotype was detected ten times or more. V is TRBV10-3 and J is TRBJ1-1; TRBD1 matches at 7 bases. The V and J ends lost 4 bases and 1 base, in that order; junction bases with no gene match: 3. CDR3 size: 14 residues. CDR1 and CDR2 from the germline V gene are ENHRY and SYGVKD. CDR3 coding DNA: TGTGCCATCAGTGGCGGACAGGCGAACACTGAAGCTTTCTTT. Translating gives CAISGGQANTEAFF.

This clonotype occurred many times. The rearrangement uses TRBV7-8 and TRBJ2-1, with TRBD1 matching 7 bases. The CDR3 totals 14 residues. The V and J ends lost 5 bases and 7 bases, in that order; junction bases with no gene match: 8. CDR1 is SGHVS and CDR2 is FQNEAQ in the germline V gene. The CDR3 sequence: CASSTRQGSNEQFF. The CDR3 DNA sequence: TGTGCCAGCAGCACCAGACAGGGTAGTAATGAGCAGTTCTTC. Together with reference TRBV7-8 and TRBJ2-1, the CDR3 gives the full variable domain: GAGVSQSPRYKVAKRGQDVALRCDPISGHVSLFWYQQALGQGPEFLTYFQNEAQLDKSGLPSDRFFAERPEGSVSTLKIQRTQQEDSAVYLCASSTRQGSNEQFFGPGTRLTVL.

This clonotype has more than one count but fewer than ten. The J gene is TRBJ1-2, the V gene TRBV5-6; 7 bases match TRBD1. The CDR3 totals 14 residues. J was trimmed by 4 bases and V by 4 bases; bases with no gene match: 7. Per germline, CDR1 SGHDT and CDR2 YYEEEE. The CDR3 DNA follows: TGTGCCAGCAGCGGCGGCGCAGGGGGCTATGGCTACACCTTC. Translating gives CASSGGAGGYGYTF.

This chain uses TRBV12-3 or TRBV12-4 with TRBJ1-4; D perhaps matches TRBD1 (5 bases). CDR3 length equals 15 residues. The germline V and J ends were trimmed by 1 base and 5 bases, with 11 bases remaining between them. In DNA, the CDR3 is TGTGCCAGCAGTTTAGAGGCACGGGACAATGAAAAACTGTTTTTT. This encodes CASSLEARDNEKLFF.

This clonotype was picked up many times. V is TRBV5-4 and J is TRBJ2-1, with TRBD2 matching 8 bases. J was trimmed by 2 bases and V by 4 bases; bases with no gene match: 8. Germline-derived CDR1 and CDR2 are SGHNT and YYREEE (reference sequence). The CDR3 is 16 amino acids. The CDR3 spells CASSPGVAGTYNEQFF. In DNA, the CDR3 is TGTGCCAGCAGCCCAGGGGTAGCGGGGACCTACAATGAGCAGTTCTTC.

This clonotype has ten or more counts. CDR3 bases: TGCGCCAGCAGCTTGAATCCCCCCGGGAACAATGAGCAGTTCTTC. Amino acids: CASSLNPPGNNEQFF. V and J are TRBV5-1 and TRBJ2-1; the D gene is possibly TRBD2 (5 bases). The germline CDR1 and CDR2 sequences are SGHRS and YFSETQ. CDR3 length equals 15 residues. Deletions cut 1 base from V and 5 bases from J, with 13 bases between.

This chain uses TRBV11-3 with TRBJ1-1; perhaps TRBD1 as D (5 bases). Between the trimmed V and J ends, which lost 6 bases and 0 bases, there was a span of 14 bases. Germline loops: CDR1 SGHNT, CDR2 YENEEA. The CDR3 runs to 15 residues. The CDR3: CASSPGGELNTEAFF. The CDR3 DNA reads TGTGCCAGCAGTCCCGGGGGGGAATTGAACACTGAAGCTTTCTTT.

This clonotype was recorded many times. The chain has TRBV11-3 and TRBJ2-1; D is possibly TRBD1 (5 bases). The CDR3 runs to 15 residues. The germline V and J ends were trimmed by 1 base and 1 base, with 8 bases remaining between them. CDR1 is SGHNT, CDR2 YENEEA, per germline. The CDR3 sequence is CASSLVGASYNEQFF. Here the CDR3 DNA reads TGTGCCAGCAGCTTAGTTGGGGCGTCCTACAATGAGCAGTTCTTC. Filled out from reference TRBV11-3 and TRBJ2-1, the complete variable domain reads EAGVVQSPRYKIIEKKQPVAFWCNPISGHNTLYWYLQNLGQGPELLIRYENEEAVDDSQLPKDRFSAERLKGVDSTLKIQPAELGDSAVYLCASSLVGASYNEQFFGPGTRLTVL.

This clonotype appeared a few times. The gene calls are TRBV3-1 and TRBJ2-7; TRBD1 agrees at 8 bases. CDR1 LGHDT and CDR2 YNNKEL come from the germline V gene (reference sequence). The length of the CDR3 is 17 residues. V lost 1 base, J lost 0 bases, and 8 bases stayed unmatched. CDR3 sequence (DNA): TGTGCCAGCAGCCAAGCGTCCGGGACAGGAGTCTCCTACGAGCAGTACTTC. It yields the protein CASSQASGTGVSYEQYF.

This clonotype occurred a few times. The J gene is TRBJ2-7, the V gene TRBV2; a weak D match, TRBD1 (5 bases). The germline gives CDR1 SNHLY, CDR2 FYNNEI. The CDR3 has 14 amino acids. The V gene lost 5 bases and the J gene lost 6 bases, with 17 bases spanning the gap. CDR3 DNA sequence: TGTGCCAGCAGTACCTTGGGGCGAGTCTCCGAGCAGTACTTC. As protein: CASSTLGRVSEQYF.

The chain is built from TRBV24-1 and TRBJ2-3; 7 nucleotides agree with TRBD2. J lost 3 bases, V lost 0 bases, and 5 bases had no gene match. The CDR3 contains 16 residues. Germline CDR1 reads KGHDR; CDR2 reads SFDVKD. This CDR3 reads CATSDLSRERTDTQYF. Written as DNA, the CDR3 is TGTGCCACCAGTGATTTGTCGCGGGAGAGGACAGATACGCAGTATTTT.

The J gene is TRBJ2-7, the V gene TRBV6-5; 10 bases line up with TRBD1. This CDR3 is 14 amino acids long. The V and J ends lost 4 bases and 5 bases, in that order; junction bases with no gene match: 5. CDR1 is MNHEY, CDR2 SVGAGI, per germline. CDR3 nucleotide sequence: TGTGCCAGCAGTTCGGGACAGGGGTGGCACGAGCAGTACTTC. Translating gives CASSSGQGWHEQYF.

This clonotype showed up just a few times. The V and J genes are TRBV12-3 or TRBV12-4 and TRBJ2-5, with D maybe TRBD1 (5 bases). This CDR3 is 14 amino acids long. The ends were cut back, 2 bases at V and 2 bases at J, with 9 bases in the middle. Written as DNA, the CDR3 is TGTGCCAGCAGTTTAAGGGGTAGGCAAGAGACCCAGTACTTC. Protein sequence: CASSLRGRQETQYF.

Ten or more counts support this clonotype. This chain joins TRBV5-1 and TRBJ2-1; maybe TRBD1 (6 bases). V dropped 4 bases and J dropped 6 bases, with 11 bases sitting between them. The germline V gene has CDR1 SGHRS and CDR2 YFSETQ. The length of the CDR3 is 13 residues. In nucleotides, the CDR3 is TGCGCCAGCAGCCTCGGGACACCCAATGAGCAGTTCTTC. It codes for CASSLGTPNEQFF.

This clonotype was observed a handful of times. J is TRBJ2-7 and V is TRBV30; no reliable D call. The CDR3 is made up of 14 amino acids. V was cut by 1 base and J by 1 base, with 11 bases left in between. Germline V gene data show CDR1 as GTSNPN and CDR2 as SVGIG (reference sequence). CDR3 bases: TGTGCCTGGAGTGAGGTGGGAACTTCCTACGAGCAGTACTTC. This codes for CAWSEVGTSYEQYF.

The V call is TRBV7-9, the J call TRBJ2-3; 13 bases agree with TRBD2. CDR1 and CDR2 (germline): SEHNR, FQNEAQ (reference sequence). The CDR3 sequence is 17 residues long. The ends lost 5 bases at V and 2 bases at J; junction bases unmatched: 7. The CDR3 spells CASSRTSGSRYTDTQYF. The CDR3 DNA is TGTGCCAGCAGCCGGACTAGCGGGAGTAGGTACACAGATACGCAGTATTTT.

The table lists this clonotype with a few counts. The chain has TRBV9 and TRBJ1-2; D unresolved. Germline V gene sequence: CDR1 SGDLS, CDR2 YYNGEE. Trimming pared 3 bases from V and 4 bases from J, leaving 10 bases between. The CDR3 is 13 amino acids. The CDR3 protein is CASSADWGYGYTF. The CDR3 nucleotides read TGTGCCAGCAGCGCCGACTGGGGCTATGGCTACACCTTC.

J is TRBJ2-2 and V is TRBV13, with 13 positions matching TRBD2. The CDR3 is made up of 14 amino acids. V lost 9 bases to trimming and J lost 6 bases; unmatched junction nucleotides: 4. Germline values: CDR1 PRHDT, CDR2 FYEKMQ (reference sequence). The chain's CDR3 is CASGLAGVAGELFF. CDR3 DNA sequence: TGTGCCAGTGGACTAGCGGGAGTGGCCGGGGAGCTGTTTTTT.